This entry lists 16 T cell receptor beta chains sequenced from one sample in a study of blood T cell repertoires in COVID-19. Libraries were prepared by immunoSEQ multiplex PCR; TCRdb keeps only in-frame clonotypes and omits some of them. The sample lists around 93,000 clones; about 86% were seen once. Sequencing input: peripheral blood. These receptors all come from a man in his fifties or sixties with acute or convalescent COVID-19.

This sequence joins TRBV7-9 and TRBJ2-3; no firm D call. With 5 bases removed from V and 6 bases from J, the gap between germline ends came to 9 bases. This CDR3 has 12 residues. In germline, CDR1 is SEHNR, CDR2 FQNEAQ (reference sequence). CDR3: CASSPSWDTQYF. CDR3 in DNA: TGTGCCAGCAGCCCCAGTTGGGATACGCAGTATTTT.

This clone has a single count. The J gene is TRBJ1-4, the V gene TRBV6-5, with D possibly being TRBD1 (6 bases). The CDR3 has 16 residues. Germline CDR1 is MNHEY and CDR2 is SVGAGI. Trimming took off 2 bases at V and 5 bases at J, with 15 bases between the two ends. In DNA form, the CDR3 reads TGTGCCAGCAGTTACACTACCGGGACAAAGAATGAAAAACTGTTTTTT. Its translation is CASSYTTGTKNEKLFF.

This clone was counted a few times. The chain couples TRBV3-1 (or the pseudogene TRBV3-2) to TRBJ1-2; D is ambiguous. Trimming removed 3 bases at V and 0 bases at J, with 14 bases between. CDR3 length equals 16 residues. Germline CDR1 and CDR2: LGHDT and YNNKEL (reference sequence). CDR3 in amino acids: CASSHNPRTANYGYTF. CDR3 sequence (DNA): TGTGCCAGCAGCCATAATCCACGGACTGCTAACTATGGCTACACCTTC.

The V gene is TRBV12-3 or TRBV12-4, the J gene TRBJ1-2, with 7 bases aligning to TRBD1. With 5 bases clipped from V and 3 bases from J, the junction kept 0 bases outside the gene matches. There are 12 residues in the CDR3. The CDR3 loop reads CASSQGDYGYTF. CDR3 in DNA: TGTGCCAGCAGTCAGGGGGACTATGGCTACACCTTC.

The rearrangement joins TRBV19 to TRBJ1-2; TRBD1 aligns across 9 bases. Germline-derived CDR1 and CDR2 are LNHDA and SQIVND (reference sequence). CDR3 length: 15 residues. V was pared by 4 bases and J by 4 bases, with 7 bases of the junction left unmatched. The CDR3 reads CASSTYRGQAYGYTF. Here the CDR3 DNA reads TGTGCCAGTAGTACCTACAGGGGGCAGGCCTATGGCTACACCTTC.

J is TRBJ1-2 and V is TRBV5-1; 9 nucleotides match TRBD1. Germline V CDR1 and CDR2: SGHRS, YFSETQ. The CDR3 sequence is 17 residues long. The junction had 11 bases not matched to a gene; V was cut back by 3 bases and J by 2 bases. This chain's CDR3 is CASSSGDRVYSNYGYTF. The CDR3, as DNA: TGCGCCAGCAGCTCCGGGGACAGGGTCTATTCGAACTATGGCTACACCTTC.

The table lists this clone with a few counts. V and J are TRBV29-1 and TRBJ2-7; D not certain. This CDR3 is built from 11 residues. Trimming removed 6 bases from V and 3 bases from J, with 9 bases in between. CDR1 and CDR2 (germline): SQVTM, ANQGSEA. As DNA, the CDR3 is TGCAGCGTACTGATCAACTACGAGCAGTACGTC. This translates into CSVLINYEQYV.

The chain uses TRBV3-1 (or the pseudogene TRBV3-2) and TRBJ1-5; D might be TRBD1 (6 bases). CDR1 is LGHDT and CDR2 is YNNKEL in the germline V gene (reference sequence). The CDR3 extends over 15 amino acids. V gave up 1 base and J gave up 0 bases, with 7 bases separating them. The CDR3 here is CASSQGTDSNQPQHF. For the CDR3, the DNA is TGTGCCAGCAGCCAAGGGACAGATAGCAATCAGCCCCAGCATTTT.

The chain carries TRBV18 and TRBJ2-3, with 12 positions matching TRBD2. Trimming cost V 3 bases and J 2 bases; bases outside gene matches: 6. Per germline, CDR1 KGHSH and CDR2 LQKENI. The CDR3 covers 17 residues. The CDR3 DNA follows: TGTGCCAGCTCACCGACTAGCGGGAGCGGCCCCACAGATACGCAGTATTTT. This sequence encodes CASSPTSGSGPTDTQYF.

The chain uses TRBV5-4 and TRBJ2-1; D gene unclear. The CDR3 runs 15 residues. Trimming left V 1 base short and J 1 base short, with 9 bases between. The germline V gene has CDR1 SGHNT and CDR2 YYREEE (reference sequence). The CDR3 spells CASSLLSTSYNEQFF. DNA of the CDR3: TGTGCCAGCAGCTTGTTAAGCACTTCCTACAATGAGCAGTTCTTC.

The J gene is TRBJ1-1, the V gene TRBV12-3 or TRBV12-4; the D gene is possibly TRBD1 (6 bases). V was clipped by 11 bases and J by 14 bases, with 21 bases between them. The length of the CDR3 is 11 residues. CDR3 DNA sequence: TGTGCCTCCCGTTCGTTACAGGGTATCTTCTTT. Its protein product is CASRSLQGIFF.

This clone was seen just once. The chain couples TRBV24-1 to TRBJ1-4; D is undetermined. Germline V gives CDR1 KGHDR, CDR2 SFDVKD. The CDR3 length is 15 residues. V lost 5 bases, J lost 4 bases, and 13 bases lay in between. The CDR3 DNA is TGTGCCACCAGTGGGGTGGTTGGAGGTAATGAAAAACTGTTTTTT. It is translated as CATSGVVGGNEKLFF.

The V gene is TRBV11-3, the J gene TRBJ2-3, with D possibly matching TRBD2 (6 bases). CDR3 size: 16 residues. In germline, CDR1 is SGHNT, CDR2 YENEEA. Deletions cut 3 bases from V and 2 bases from J, with 15 bases between. The CDR3 nucleotides are TGTGCCAGCAGCTTGGACGGCGGGGTGAACACAGATACGCAGTATTTT. This encodes CASSLDGGVNTDTQYF.

The chain couples TRBV12-3 or TRBV12-4 to TRBJ1-1; D gene ambiguous. The ends were cut back, 6 bases at V and 4 bases at J, with 6 bases in the middle. The CDR3 covers 11 residues. CDR3 residues: CASRVGTEAFF. The DNA of the CDR3 is TGTGCCAGCAGGGTCGGCACTGAAGCTTTCTTT.

This clone showed up just a few times. The chain employs TRBV28 and TRBJ1-4, with 7 nucleotides matching TRBD1. J gave up 7 bases and V 10 bases, and 9 bases lay outside the gene matches. The CDR3 loop spans 13 amino acids. The germline CDR1 and CDR2 sequences are MDHEN and SYDVKM. In DNA form, the CDR3 reads TGTGCCACCACAGGGGTGAGTGGTGAAAAACTGTTTTTT. Its protein product is CATTGVSGEKLFF. Using reference TRBV28 and TRBJ1-4 for the parts outside the CDR3, the full variable domain is DVKVTQSSRYLVKRTGEKVFLECVQDMDHENMFWYRQDPGLGLRLIYFSYDVKMKEKGDIPEGYSVSREKKERFSLILESASTNQTSMYLCATTGVSGEKLFFGSGTQLSVL.

The genes are TRBV2 and TRBJ1-3; 7 positions agree with TRBD1. Germline V CDR1 and CDR2: SNHLY, FYNNEI. V was clipped by 1 base and J by 9 bases; unmatched bases: 6. This CDR3 spans 14 amino acids. The CDR3: CASSEEQGIATIYF. The CDR3 nucleotides are TGTGCCAGCAGTGAAGAACAGGGGATAGCCACCATATATTTT.